The rows below give T cell receptor beta chains drawn from one sample of a study of a mutant IDH1 vaccine in newly diagnosed glioma. No cognate antigen is known for these TCRs. TCRdb's table, derived via immunoSEQ multiplex PCR, lists solely in-frame clones and lacks some. The table shows 70,000 or so clones, with 70% to 90% occurring only once. Material: PBMCs, obtained from a glioma patient whose treatment included an IDH1 peptide vaccine. Receptors were obtained from a man aged 25-40 years with glioma. CDR3s leave out the opening cysteine and the closing phenylalanine or tryptophan.

j_call v_call cdr3_aa
TRBJ2-3 TRBV4-3 ASRAGGDTDTQY
TRBJ2-2 TRBV19 ASSGQGTDTGELF
TRBJ2-7 TRBV5-1 ASSSGDSNYEQY
TRBJ1-6 TRBV5-5 ASSLDRSALYSYNSPLH
TRBJ2-1 TRBV5-8 ASSLVGYNEQF
TRBJ2-7 TRBV2 ASKSFQGQYYEQY
TRBJ1-2 TRBV7-9 ASRPLTSRYYGYT
TRBJ1-6 TRBV4-3 ASSQETSYPNSVNSPLH
TRBJ1-1 TRBV6-6 ASSSPASGMDTEAF
TRBJ2-5 TRBV9 ASSAGTGYQETQY
TRBJ2-3 TRBV18 ASSPPGSSTDTQY
TRBJ1-4 TRBV7-6 ASFTTITV
TRBJ2-5 TRBV16 ASSQYMTGNQETQY
TRBJ1-2 TRBV29-1 SVYPLTGGAENYGYT
TRBJ2-5 TRBV29-1 SVGVWETQY
TRBJ2-1 TRBV6-5 ASSYLLADYNEQF
TRBJ1-1 TRBV2 ASMGGRMNTEAF
TRBJ2-2 TRBV19 ASSISQGTGELF
TRBJ2-1 TRBV7-6 ASSRNVAGQGVNEQF
TRBJ2-7 TRBV5-1 ASSLTVGGEQY
TRBJ2-6 TRBV7-3 ASSPTGRGFTSGANVLT
TRBJ2-2 TRBV7-9 ASSSRQYTGELF
TRBJ1-2 TRBV6-5 ASSYSMRVFYGYT
TRBJ1-2 TRBV5-1 ASSLDWKVYNYGYT
TRBJ2-3 TRBV19 ASSIVQDRMDTQY
TRBJ2-3 TRBV10-3 AISLYGDTQY
TRBJ1-3 TRBV30 AWSQGFHTIY
TRBJ2-7 TRBV5-1 ASSLTQYTYEQY
TRBJ1-4 TRBV27 ASSSTGGFEKLF
TRBJ2-7 TRBV11-2 ASSLQGLYEQY
TRBJ1-6 TRBV4-1 ASSQVKVSRTADSPLH
TRBJ1-5 TRBV9 ASSVTGAPGNQPQH
TRBJ2-3 TRBV9 ASSVGAGPYTQY
TRBJ2-3 TRBV7-9 ASRPPFRARTDTQY
TRBJ1-6 TRBV30 AWSVSGTPPLH
TRBJ1-4 TRBV27 ASSRGTELGKLF
TRBJ2-7 TRBV5-1 ASSLGFSVNTRQY
TRBJ2-3 TRBV2 ASSEETTDTQY
TRBJ2-7 TRBV7-9 ASSLGLRRGNSYEQY
TRBJ1-1 TRBV5-4 ASSLAGNTEAF
TRBJ2-7 TRBV2 ASSLGQGGY
TRBJ2-5 TRBV28 ASSLRRGLAETQY
TRBJ2-2 TRBV29-1 SVEARANTGELF
TRBJ2-7 TRBV10-3 AIRKDQGGYEQY
TRBJ1-1 TRBV7-2 ASSPSGGVYEAF
TRBJ2-7 TRBV4-1 ASSQERLGYEQY
TRBJ1-4 TRBV27 ASSLSRGHNEKLF
TRBJ2-3 TRBV30 AWSNGGTDTQY
TRBJ2-5 TRBV18 ASSPIAGESETQY
TRBJ1-2 TRBV7-9 ASSTGGGMGYGYT
TRBJ1-4 TRBV27 ASSLKRQENEKLF
TRBJ1-5 TRBV19 ASSHQVESNQPQH